These 32 T cell receptor beta chains share one sample of origin, sequenced in a study of OX40 agonist ivuxolimab in advanced cancers. TCRdb keeps only in-frame clones here, not all; method: immunoSEQ multiplex PCR. The data contain roughly 50,000 clones, nearly 95% of them singletons. This material consisted of CD4+ or CD8+ T cells sorted from blood, taken in a trial of the OX40 agonist ivuxolimab. These receptors all stem from an adult with an advanced solid tumor such as melanoma, head and neck, liver or kidney cancer.

The chain has TRBV15 and TRBJ2-3, with D uncertain. This CDR3 has 14 amino acids. CDR1 is LNHNV, CDR2 YYDKDF, per germline (reference sequence). Trimming pared 3 bases from V and 7 bases from J, leaving 14 bases between. The CDR3: CATSREMTANTQYF. The CDR3 bases are TGTGCCACCAGCAGGGAAATGACCGCGAATACGCAGTATTTT.

This clone qualifies as medium-sized (0.01 to 0.1%). The rearrangement links TRBV29-1 to TRBJ1-1; D is unclear. V lost 6 bases, J lost 8 bases, and 10 bases lay in between. Germline CDR1 reads SQVTM; CDR2 reads ANQGSEA. The CDR3 sequence is 10 residues long. The CDR3 DNA is TGCAGCGTGGACCTAGGGGAAGCTTTCTTT. Amino acid sequence: CSVDLGEAFF.

This clone was seen only once. The rearrangement links TRBV9 to TRBJ1-1; 8 bases are a match to TRBD1. Per germline, CDR1 SGDLS and CDR2 YYNGEE. The CDR3 is 16 residues long. The ends lost 0 bases at V and 3 bases at J; junction bases unmatched: 7. The CDR3 DNA reads as TGTGCCAGCAGCGTAGAGGCAGGGGGCGCATACACTGAAGCTTTCTTT. Amino acids: CASSVEAGGAYTEAFF. Together with reference TRBV9 and TRBJ1-1, the CDR3 gives the full variable domain: DSGVTQTPKHLITATGQRVTLRCSPRSGDLSVYWYQQSLDQGLQFLIQYYNGEERAKGNILERFSAQQFPDLHSELNLSSLELGDSALYFCASSVEAGGAYTEAFFGQGTRLTVV.

The rearrangement joins TRBV19 to TRBJ2-2; 9 positions agree with TRBD1. From germline, CDR1 is LNHDA and CDR2 SQIVND (reference sequence). This CDR3 region has 14 residues. V shed 8 bases, J shed 5 bases, and the junction held 6 bases outside the gene matches. CDR3 region: CASDTGGATGELFF. As DNA, the CDR3 is TGTGCCAGTGATACAGGGGGCGCGACCGGGGAGCTGTTTTTT.

The chain couples TRBV19 to TRBJ1-1; D is undetermined. V was clipped by 4 bases and J by 7 bases, with 10 bases between them. The CDR3 is 12 amino acids. Germline values: CDR1 LNHDA, CDR2 SQIVND (reference sequence). The CDR3 DNA follows: TGTGCCAGTAGTACCATCCGGGATGAAGCTTTCTTT. Residues: CASSTIRDEAFF.

The chain carries TRBV5-1 and TRBJ1-2; 8 bases line up with TRBD1. The CDR3 extends over 15 amino acids. Germline V gene lookup returns CDR1 SGHRS and CDR2 YFSETQ. V gave up 4 bases and J gave up 0 bases; unmatched junction bases: 5. CDR3 nucleotides: TGCGCCAGCAGCGCGGACAGGGCGGCTAACTATGGCTACACCTTC. Its protein is CASSADRAANYGYTF.

V gene TRBV7-8 combines with J gene TRBJ2-7; maybe TRBD2 (5 bases). Deletions cut 5 bases from V and 0 bases from J, with 11 bases between. The germline CDR1 and CDR2 sequences are SGHVS and FQNEAQ. CDR3 length: 14 amino acids. The CDR3 nucleotides are TGTGCCAGCAGCCACCCTGGGAGCTCCTACGAGCAGTACGTC. Its protein is CASSHPGSSYEQYV.

CDR3 in DNA: TGTGCCAGCAGTGAAGCCAGCGGGGGGGGCGCAGATACGCAGTATTTT. Translated: CASSEASGGGADTQYF. The gene calls are TRBV6-4 and TRBJ2-3; TRBD2 matches at 10 bases. Trimming cost V 3 bases and J 4 bases; bases outside gene matches: 7. In germline, CDR1 is MRHNA, CDR2 SNTAGT. The CDR3 is made up of 16 amino acids.

CDR3 bases: TGCGCCAGCAGCCAAGAGGTTCAAGGGTGGGACACTGAAGCTTTCTTT. It codes for CASSQEVQGWDTEAFF. The J gene is TRBJ1-1, the V gene TRBV4-1; D unclear. This CDR3 region has 16 residues. V shed 0 bases and J shed 3 bases, with 14 bases lying between them. Per germline, CDR1 MGHRA and CDR2 YSYEKL.

This sequence joins TRBV6-4 and TRBJ2-3; D is perhaps TRBD2 (5 bases). Germline CDR1 is MRHNA and CDR2 is SNTAGT. Trimming stripped 6 bases from V and 1 base from J, with 14 bases between. The CDR3 runs to 15 residues. CDR3: CASSPYSGGTDTQYF. In DNA form, the CDR3 reads TGTGCCAGCAGCCCCTACTCCGGGGGCACAGATACGCAGTATTTT.

This clone was recorded only once. CDR3 loop: CASSLGQGISSYEQYV. CDR3 nucleotide sequence: TGTGCCAGCAGCTTAGGACAGGGTATTAGCTCCTACGAGCAGTACGTC. The chain has TRBV7-2 and TRBJ2-7; 7 bases are a match to TRBD1. Unmatched junction bases numbered 6, after V lost 1 base and J lost 0 bases. Germline CDR1 is SGHTA and CDR2 is FQGNSA. This CDR3 is built from 16 residues.

The chain uses TRBV27 and TRBJ2-2, with 7 bases matching TRBD1. Unmatched junction bases numbered 5, after V lost 6 bases and J lost 7 bases. This CDR3 contains 13 residues. Per the germline V gene, CDR1 is MNHEY and CDR2 is SMNVEV (reference sequence). The DNA for the CDR3 is TGTGCCAGCAGCTTCTCAGGGGGCGGGGAGCTGTTTTTT. This gives the protein CASSFSGGGELFF.

The chain joins TRBV5-5 to TRBJ2-7; D is tentatively TRBD1 or TRBD2 (5 bases each). This CDR3 is built from 12 residues. The V gene lost 0 bases and the J gene lost 9 bases, with 10 bases spanning the gap. The germline V gene has CDR1 SGHKS and CDR2 YYEKEE (reference sequence). CDR3: CASSLAGGGQYV. The CDR3 nucleotides are TGTGCCAGCAGCTTGGCAGGTGGGGGGCAGTACGTC.

This chain links TRBV30 with TRBJ2-7; 7 positions match TRBD2. CDR3 length: 15 residues. Per the germline V gene, CDR1 is GTSNPN and CDR2 is SVGIG (reference sequence). With V trimmed by 2 bases and J by 1 base, 8 bases remained unmatched. CDR3 sequence: CAWSPGSGASYEQYF. CDR3 DNA sequence: TGTGCCTGGAGTCCAGGGAGCGGGGCTTCCTACGAGCAGTACTTC.

This chain joins TRBV5-8 and TRBJ1-6; a weak D match, TRBD1 (5 bases). Trimming took 4 bases from V and 3 from J, leaving 14 bases between them. Germline loops: CDR1 SGHTS, CDR2 YDEGEE. The CDR3 has 16 residues. CDR3 in amino acids: CASSGGTVLYNSPLHF. CDR3 nucleotides: TGTGCCAGCAGCGGGGGGACGGTGCTCTATAATTCACCCCTCCACTTT.

CDR3 protein: CASSHVSGSYEQYF. CDR3 nucleotide sequence: TGCGCCAGCAGCCACGTCTCGGGCTCCTACGAGCAGTACTTC. The V gene is TRBV4-1, the J gene TRBJ2-7; D gene uncertain. CDR1 MGHRA and CDR2 YSYEKL come from the germline V gene. The CDR3 spans 14 residues. V was cut by 3 bases and J by 0 bases, with 9 bases left in between.

J is TRBJ2-7 and V is TRBV5-1; 10 nucleotides match TRBD2. The germline gives CDR1 SGHRS, CDR2 YFSETQ. This CDR3 region has 16 residues. V was clipped by 2 bases and J by 5 bases; unmatched bases: 10. The CDR3 DNA sequence: TGCGCCAGCAGCTTTTCACCTAGCGGGGGAGAACACGAGCAGTACTTC. Its translation: CASSFSPSGGEHEQYF.

This clone was detected only once. The chain recombines TRBV6-1 with TRBJ1-1, with 7 bases matching TRBD1. V trimming: 10 bases; J trimming: 1 base; junction bases outside the gene matches: 9. The CDR3 loop spans 14 amino acids. CDR1 MNHNS and CDR2 SASEGT come from the germline V gene. The CDR3 DNA follows: TGTGCCATCGCGGGACAGCTAACGAACACTGAAGCTTTCTTT. It yields the protein CAIAGQLTNTEAFF.

This chain uses TRBV5-1 with TRBJ1-5; D unresolved. V lost 0 bases and J 6 bases, leaving 13 bases between the germline ends. The CDR3 is 15 amino acids. CDR1 and CDR2 from the germline V gene are SGHRS and YFSETQ. In DNA form, the CDR3 reads TGCGCCAGCAGCTTGGAGGGTGGTAAGGGTCAGCCCCAGCATTTT. Protein product: CASSLEGGKGQPQHF.

The chain joins TRBV27 to TRBJ1-6; 7 bases map to TRBD1. V shed 6 bases, J shed 7 bases, and the junction held 9 bases outside the gene matches. The CDR3 has 15 residues. The germline V gene encodes CDR1 MNHEY and CDR2 SMNVEV (reference sequence). CDR3 coding DNA: TGTGCCAGCAGGGAGGGGGCAGGGGACAATTCACCCCTCCACTTT. Translating gives CASREGAGDNSPLHF.

This clone has a single count. V is TRBV15 and J is TRBJ1-5; D uncertain. Between the trimmed V and J ends, which lost 0 bases and 6 bases, there was a span of 6 bases. CDR1 LNHNV and CDR2 YYDKDF come from the germline V gene (reference sequence). This CDR3 has 13 residues. CDR3 nucleotide sequence: TGTGCCACCAGCAGAGATATGGGTCAGCCCCAGCATTTT. Protein: CATSRDMGQPQHF.

This clone was seen just once. The chain carries TRBV2 and TRBJ2-2; TRBD1 matches at 7 bases. The germline V gene encodes CDR1 SNHLY and CDR2 FYNNEI. V shed 4 bases, J shed 5 bases, and the junction held 4 bases outside the gene matches. The length of the CDR3 is 14 residues. CDR3 region: CASSGQGGTGELFF. In DNA, the CDR3 is TGTGCCAGCAGTGGACAGGGCGGGACCGGGGAGCTGTTTTTT.

This clone showed up just once. V and J are TRBV6-5 and TRBJ1-5; unclear D gene. The CDR3 is 13 residues long. V was clipped by 6 bases and J by 4 bases, with 10 bases between them. CDR1 and CDR2 (germline): MNHEY, SVGAGI. The chain's CDR3 is CASSKGFNQPQHF. The CDR3 nucleotides are TGTGCCAGCAGCAAAGGTTTTAATCAGCCCCAGCATTTT.

The chain joins TRBV27 to TRBJ2-1; D is unclear. The germline CDR1 and CDR2 sequences are MNHEY and SMNVEV (reference sequence). The CDR3 runs 14 residues. V was clipped by 7 bases and J by 9 bases, with 19 bases between them. CDR3 amino acids: CASTELGADGEQFF. For the CDR3, the DNA is TGTGCCAGCACGGAGTTAGGAGCAGATGGTGAGCAGTTCTTC.

V gene TRBV30 combines with J gene TRBJ2-3; D is uncertain. Deletions cut 1 base from V and 4 bases from J, with 9 bases between. CDR3 size: 13 residues. From germline, CDR1 is GTSNPN and CDR2 SVGIG (reference sequence). CDR3 coding DNA: TGTGCCTGGAGTGCCTCGGAGCCAGATACGCAGTATTTT. Translated: CAWSASEPDTQYF.

The chain employs TRBV30 and TRBJ2-5; 7 bases line up with TRBD1. CDR1 GTSNPN and CDR2 SVGIG come from the germline V gene (reference sequence). This CDR3 has 13 amino acids. Trimming took 2 bases from V and 2 from J; bases not matched to a gene: 2. In nucleotides, the CDR3 is TGTGCCTGGAGTTGGGACAGTCAAGAGACCCAGTACTTC. Protein product: CAWSWDSQETQYF.

This clone was recorded once. The chain has TRBV29-1 and TRBJ2-1; 12 bases match TRBD2. Germline V lookup: CDR1 SQVTM, CDR2 ANQGSEA. The CDR3 runs to 15 residues. Unmatched junction bases numbered 3, after V lost 3 bases and J lost 3 bases. CDR3 DNA sequence: TGCAGCGTTGATCTAGCGGGGGGGAACTACAATGAGCAGTTCTTC. As protein: CSVDLAGGNYNEQFF.

J is TRBJ1-1 and V is TRBV27; the D gene is possibly TRBD1 (5 bases). CDR1 is MNHEY and CDR2 is SMNVEV in the germline V gene (reference sequence). The CDR3 runs to 11 residues. V dropped 8 bases and J dropped 5 bases, with 9 bases sitting between them. CDR3 in DNA: TGTGCCAGCTGGGGCGCGACTGAAGCTTTCTTT. This sequence encodes CASWGATEAFF.

The chain links TRBV6-1 to TRBJ2-7, with D maybe TRBD2 (5 bases). CDR1 MNHNS and CDR2 SASEGT come from the germline V gene. V lost 6 bases to trimming and J lost 5 bases, with 20 bases between them. The CDR3 is 15 amino acids. The CDR3 DNA reads TGTGCCAGCAGGGATCCGGGAACAGTGAATGACGAGCAGTACTTC. Translation: CASRDPGTVNDEQYF.

The V call is TRBV11-1, the J call TRBJ2-1, with no clear D. The CDR3 runs to 14 residues. Germline V gene data show CDR1 as SGHAT and CDR2 as FQDESV (reference sequence). Trimming left V 7 bases short and J 7 bases short, with 17 bases between. The CDR3 DNA is TGTGCCAGCAACCTAGGAAGGGTTGGTAATGAGCAGTTCTTC. Protein sequence: CASNLGRVGNEQFF.

The chain recombines TRBV7-8 with TRBJ1-1, with unresolved D. Per germline, CDR1 SGHVS and CDR2 FQNEAQ. The V gene lost 1 base and the J gene lost 11 bases, with 11 bases spanning the gap. The CDR3 runs to 12 residues. This CDR3 reads CASSLEKPNAFF. DNA for the CDR3: TGTGCCAGCAGCTTAGAGAAGCCCAACGCTTTCTTT. Variable domain in full (rest from reference TRBV7-8 and TRBJ1-1): GAGVSQSPRYKVAKRGQDVALRCDPISGHVSLFWYQQALGQGPEFLTYFQNEAQLDKSGLPSDRFFAERPEGSVSTLKIQRTQQEDSAVYLCASSLEKPNAFFGQGTRLTVV.

V usage is TRBV27 and J usage is TRBJ1-2, with 9 bases lining up with TRBD1. The CDR3 contains 13 residues. After removal of 6 bases from V and 7 bases from J, the junction contained 6 bases not matched to a gene. Germline loops: CDR1 MNHEY, CDR2 SMNVEV (reference sequence). Here the CDR3 reads CASSPGTGFGYTF. The CDR3 bases are TGTGCCAGCAGCCCGGGGACAGGGTTTGGCTACACCTTC.